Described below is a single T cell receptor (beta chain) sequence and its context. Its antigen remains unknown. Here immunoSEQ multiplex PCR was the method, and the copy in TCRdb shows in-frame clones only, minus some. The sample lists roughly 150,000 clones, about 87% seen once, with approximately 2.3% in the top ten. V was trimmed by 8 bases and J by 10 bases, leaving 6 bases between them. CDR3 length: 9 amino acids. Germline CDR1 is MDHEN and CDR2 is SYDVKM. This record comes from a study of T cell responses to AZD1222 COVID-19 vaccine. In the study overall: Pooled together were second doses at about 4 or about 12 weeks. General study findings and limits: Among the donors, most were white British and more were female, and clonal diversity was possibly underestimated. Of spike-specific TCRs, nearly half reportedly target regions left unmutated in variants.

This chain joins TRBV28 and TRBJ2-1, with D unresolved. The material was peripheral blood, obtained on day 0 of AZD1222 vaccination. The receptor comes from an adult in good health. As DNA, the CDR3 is TGTGCCAGCGGCCGGGAGCAGTTCTTC. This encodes CASGREQFF.